This T cell receptor beta chain was identified during a study of human T cells and chemical hapten exposure. Study-wide background: Minor volume differences among pooled libraries chiefly drove per-sample TCR yield variation.

Trimming cost V 3 bases and J 2 bases; bases outside gene matches: 5. CDR3 length equals 14 residues. CDR1 and CDR2 (germline): GTSNPN, SVGIG (reference sequence). Time point: pre-sensitization, week 0. Stated treatment: therapeutic diphenylcyclopropenone sensitization with weekly scalp DPC. In this sample, this clonotype turned up a few times. Individual cDNA molecules in this library carried unique molecular identifiers. From the RACE reads, TCRdb called clonotypes with MiXCR, one entry per CDR3 protein. The top ten hold 2.9% of the sample, which has 180,000 or so distinct CDR3 sequences, roughly 30% seen once.

The sample was whole blood, taken in connection with sensitization to the hapten diphenylcyclopropenone (DPC). The sequence came from a woman in her thirties with alopecia areata. Some clones in this sample may be carry-over from other donors' samples. J is TRBJ1-2 and V is TRBV30; 8 bases map to TRBD1. The CDR3 region has the DNA TGTGCCTGGAGCGGGACAGGAGAGAACTATGGCTACACCTTC. It specifies CAWSGTGENYGYTF.